One T cell receptor beta chain is described in this entry. This specimen comes from a study of blood T cell repertoires in COVID-19. As for the study in general: Sites in the United States, Italy and Spain provided acute and convalescent COVID-19 samples.

Clones were sequenced by immunoSEQ multiplex PCR, and TCRdb holds only the in-frame ones, with some missing. Of more than 65,000 clones listed, 70% to 90% are singletons. V was cut by 5 bases and J by 6 bases, with 11 bases left in between. CDR3 size: 14 residues. Germline V CDR1 and CDR2: MNHEY, SMNVEV (reference sequence). The source of this sequence is a woman aged 80 or older with active or convalescent COVID-19. The V gene is TRBV27, the J gene TRBJ1-6; D remains unclear. The sample was peripheral blood. The CDR3 DNA reads as TGTGCCAGCAGTAACGGGGTAGGTAATTCACCCCTCCACTTT. Translation: CASSNGVGNSPLHF.